This is a list of T cell receptor beta chains from one sample in a study of blood T cell repertoires in COVID-19. The assay was immunoSEQ multiplex PCR, and TCRdb's table has in-frame clones only and misses some. The sample includes about 190,000 clones, 84% of them seen just once. Sequencing was carried out using peripheral blood. These receptor sequences come from a human donor in a cohort sampled during active COVID-19. The CDR3 runs from the conserved cysteine through the conserved F or W.

V	J	CDR3
TRBV5-1	TRBJ1-6	CASSLADRSPLHF
TRBV27	TRBJ1-6	CASSFGSTSPLHF
TRBV5-4	TRBJ2-2	CASSGTASANTGELFF
TRBV2	TRBJ2-3	CASIRLLAGGTDTQYF
TRBV11-2	TRBJ1-6	CASSRDTGMISPLHF
TRBV19	TRBJ2-5	CASTQGLAGGSVGETQYF
TRBV3-1/TRBV3-2	TRBJ1-1	CASSQWANTEAFF
TRBV4-2	TRBJ2-1	CASSQEQGPYNEQFF
TRBV29-1	TRBJ1-5	CSVGSGRNQPQHF
TRBV7-6	TRBJ2-3	CASSSATGFADTQYF
TRBV5-1	TRBJ1-1	CASSLGAGVGNTEAFF
TRBV3-1/TRBV3-2	TRBJ1-1	CASSQEWNTEAFF
TRBV30	TRBJ2-7	CAWSGRTYEQYF
TRBV28	TRBJ2-5	CASSPGQAGQETQYF
TRBV10-3	TRBJ1-1	CAIKRGMRGPAFF
TRBV19	TRBJ2-1	CASSPDRGRRFHEQFF
TRBV7-8	TRBJ2-3	CASSLGTRADTQYF